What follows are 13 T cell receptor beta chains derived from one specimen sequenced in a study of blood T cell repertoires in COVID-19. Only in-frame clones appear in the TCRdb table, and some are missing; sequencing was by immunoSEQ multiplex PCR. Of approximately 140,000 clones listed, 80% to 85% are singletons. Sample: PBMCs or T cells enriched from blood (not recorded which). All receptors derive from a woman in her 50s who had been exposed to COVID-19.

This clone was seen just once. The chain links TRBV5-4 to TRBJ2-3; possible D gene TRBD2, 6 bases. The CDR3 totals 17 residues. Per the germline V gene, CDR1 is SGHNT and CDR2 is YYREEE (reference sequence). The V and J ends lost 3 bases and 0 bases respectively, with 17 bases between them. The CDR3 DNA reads TGTGCCAGCAGCTCACCCCGTAGCGGAAGAAGCACAGATACGCAGTATTTT. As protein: CASSSPRSGRSTDTQYF.

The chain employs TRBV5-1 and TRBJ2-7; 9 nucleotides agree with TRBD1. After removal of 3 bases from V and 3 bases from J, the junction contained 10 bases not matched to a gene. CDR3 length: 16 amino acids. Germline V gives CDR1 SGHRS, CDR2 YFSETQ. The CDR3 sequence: CASSWWGGQGNYEQYF. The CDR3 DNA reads TGCGCCAGCAGCTGGTGGGGGGGACAGGGCAACTACGAGCAGTACTTC.

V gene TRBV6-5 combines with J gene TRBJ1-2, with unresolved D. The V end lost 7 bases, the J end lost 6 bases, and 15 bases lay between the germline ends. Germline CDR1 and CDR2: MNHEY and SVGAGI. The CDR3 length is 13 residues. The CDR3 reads CASTSPSLHGYTF. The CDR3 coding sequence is TGTGCCAGCACCTCCCCGAGTCTCCATGGCTACACCTTC.

DNA of the CDR3: TGTGCCAGCAGCCCGAGGGGGAATTATGGCTACACCTTC. Translating it yields CASSPRGNYGYTF. The chain has TRBV12-3 or TRBV12-4 and TRBJ1-2, with D maybe TRBD1 (6 bases). The CDR3 is made up of 13 amino acids. V lost 6 bases to trimming and J lost 5 bases, with 13 bases between them.

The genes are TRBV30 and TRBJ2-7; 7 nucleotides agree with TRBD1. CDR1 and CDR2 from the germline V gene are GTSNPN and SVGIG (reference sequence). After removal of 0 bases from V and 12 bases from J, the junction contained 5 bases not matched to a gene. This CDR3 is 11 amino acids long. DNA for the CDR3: TGTGCCTGGAGTGTATTGGGACAGTTGTACTTC. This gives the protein CAWSVLGQLYF.

The CDR3 spells CASSDGGEVGHEQYF. The CDR3 bases are TGTGCCAGCAGTGATGGCGGGGAGGTCGGCCACGAGCAGTACTTC. The chain links TRBV2 to TRBJ2-7, with D perhaps TRBD2 (6 bases). CDR1 is SNHLY, CDR2 FYNNEI, per germline. This CDR3 has 15 residues. The V and J ends lost 3 bases and 5 bases respectively, with 17 bases between them.

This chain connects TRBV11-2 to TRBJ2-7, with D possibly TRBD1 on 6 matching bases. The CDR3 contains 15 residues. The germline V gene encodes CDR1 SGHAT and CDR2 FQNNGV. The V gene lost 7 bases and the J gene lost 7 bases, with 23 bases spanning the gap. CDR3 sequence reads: CASTEGSGAQGEQYF. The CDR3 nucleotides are TGTGCCAGCACCGAAGGGTCAGGGGCGCAGGGGGAGCAGTACTTC.

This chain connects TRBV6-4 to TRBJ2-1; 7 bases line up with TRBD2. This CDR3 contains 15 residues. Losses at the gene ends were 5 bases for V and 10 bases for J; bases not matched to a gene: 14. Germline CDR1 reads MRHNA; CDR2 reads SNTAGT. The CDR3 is CASSPGGTFGGEQFF. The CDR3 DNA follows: TGTGCCAGCAGTCCCGGGGGGACTTTCGGTGGAGAGCAGTTCTTC.

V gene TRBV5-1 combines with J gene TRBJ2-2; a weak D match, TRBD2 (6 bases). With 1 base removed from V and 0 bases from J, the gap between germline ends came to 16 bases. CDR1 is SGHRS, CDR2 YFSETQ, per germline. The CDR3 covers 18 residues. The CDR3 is CASSLSPGGVTNTGELFF. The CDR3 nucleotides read TGCGCCAGCAGCTTGTCCCCTGGCGGGGTCACGAACACCGGGGAGCTGTTTTTT.

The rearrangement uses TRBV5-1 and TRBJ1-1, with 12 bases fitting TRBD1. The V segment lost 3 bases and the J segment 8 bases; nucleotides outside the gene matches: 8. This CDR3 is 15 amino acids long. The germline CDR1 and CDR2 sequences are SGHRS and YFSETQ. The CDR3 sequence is CASSSSLGTGGEAFF. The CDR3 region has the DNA TGCGCCAGCAGCTCGTCACTGGGGACAGGGGGCGAAGCTTTCTTT.

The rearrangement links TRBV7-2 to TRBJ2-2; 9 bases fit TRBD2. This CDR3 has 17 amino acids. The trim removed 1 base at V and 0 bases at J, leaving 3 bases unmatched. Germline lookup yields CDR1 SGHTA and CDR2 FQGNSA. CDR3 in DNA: TGTGCCAGCAGCTTAGTGGCTAGCGGGGCGAACACCGGGGAGCTGTTTTTT. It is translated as CASSLVASGANTGELFF.

CDR3 region: CASSVTTQGTEAFF. For the CDR3, the DNA is TGTGCCAGCAGCGTCACCACCCAGGGGACTGAAGCTTTCTTT. The rearrangement joins TRBV9 to TRBJ1-1, with D perhaps matching TRBD1 (6 bases). Trimming removed 2 bases at V and 5 bases at J, with 13 bases between. Germline lookup yields CDR1 SGDLS and CDR2 YYNGEE. The CDR3 consists of 14 residues. The entire variable domain, with the rest obtained from reference TRBV9 and TRBJ1-1, is as follows: DSGVTQTPKHLITATGQRVTLRCSPRSGDLSVYWYQQSLDQGLQFLIQYYNGEERAKGNILERFSAQQFPDLHSELNLSSLELGDSALYFCASSVTTQGTEAFFGQGTRLTVV.

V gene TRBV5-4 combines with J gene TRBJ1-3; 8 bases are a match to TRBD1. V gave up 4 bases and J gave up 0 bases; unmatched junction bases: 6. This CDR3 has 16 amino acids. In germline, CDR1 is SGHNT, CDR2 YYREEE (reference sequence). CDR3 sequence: CASSRGQARSGNTIYF. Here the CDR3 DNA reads TGTGCCAGCAGCCGGGGACAGGCCCGCTCTGGAAACACCATATATTTT.